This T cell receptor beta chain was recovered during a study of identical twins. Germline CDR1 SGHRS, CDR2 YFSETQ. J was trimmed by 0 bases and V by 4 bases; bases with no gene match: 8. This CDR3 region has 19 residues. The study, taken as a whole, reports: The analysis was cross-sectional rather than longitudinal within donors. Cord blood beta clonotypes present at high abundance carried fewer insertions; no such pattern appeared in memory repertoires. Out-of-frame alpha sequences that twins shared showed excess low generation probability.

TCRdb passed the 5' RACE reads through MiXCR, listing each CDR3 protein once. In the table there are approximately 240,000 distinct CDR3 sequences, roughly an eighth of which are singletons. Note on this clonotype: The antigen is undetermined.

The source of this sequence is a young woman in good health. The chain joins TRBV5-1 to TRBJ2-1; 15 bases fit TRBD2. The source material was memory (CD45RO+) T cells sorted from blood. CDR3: CASSRGGTSGGSSYNEQFF. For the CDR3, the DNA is TGCGCCAGCAGCCGAGGAGGGACTAGCGGGGGGAGCTCCTACAATGAGCAGTTCTTC.